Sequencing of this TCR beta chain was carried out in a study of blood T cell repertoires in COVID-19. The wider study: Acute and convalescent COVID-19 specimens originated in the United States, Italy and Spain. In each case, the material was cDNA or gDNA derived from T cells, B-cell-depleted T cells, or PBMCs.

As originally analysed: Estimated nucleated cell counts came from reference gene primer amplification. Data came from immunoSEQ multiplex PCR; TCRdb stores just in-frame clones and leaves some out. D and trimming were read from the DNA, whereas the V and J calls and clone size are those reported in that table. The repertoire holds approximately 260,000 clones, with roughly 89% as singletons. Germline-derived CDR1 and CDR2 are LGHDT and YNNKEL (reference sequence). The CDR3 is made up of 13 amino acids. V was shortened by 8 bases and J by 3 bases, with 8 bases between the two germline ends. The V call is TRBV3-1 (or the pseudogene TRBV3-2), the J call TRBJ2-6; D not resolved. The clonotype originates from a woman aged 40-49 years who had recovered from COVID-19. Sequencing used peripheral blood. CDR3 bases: TGTGCCAGCCTGAGTGGTGGGGCCAACGTCCTGACTTTC. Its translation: CASLSGGANVLTF.